This TCR beta chain appears in the sequencing data of a study of blood T cells in healthy people across ages. The V and J ends lost 0 bases and 6 bases respectively, with 6 bases between them. The CDR3 contains 12 residues. From germline, CDR1 is PRHDT and CDR2 FYEKMQ (reference sequence). This clonotype was observed a handful of times. What it recognizes is unknown. Study-wide findings and caveats: Older individuals had lower TCR beta diversity per million T cells (the decline was roughly linear). Possibly, changes in expanded clonotypes were confounded because donor CMV status was unknown. A strong correlation was seen between TCR beta diversity and naive T cell percentage.

The second PCR ran roughly 7 to 11 cycles with a sample-barcoded 5' primer and J-beta primers. Each TCR beta cDNA got a 12-nucleotide random molecular identifier. TCRdb called the 5' RACE reads again in MiXCR, with one record for every CDR3 protein. The sample includes around 670,000 distinct CDR3 sequences, about 30% of them seen just once. The receptor comes from a woman of 80 years or more in good health. The source material was blood. This chain uses TRBV13 with TRBJ2-7; D is uncertain. CDR3 bases: TGTGCCAGCAGCTTAGGCCGAAGCGAGCAGTACTTC. Its protein product is CASSLGRSEQYF.